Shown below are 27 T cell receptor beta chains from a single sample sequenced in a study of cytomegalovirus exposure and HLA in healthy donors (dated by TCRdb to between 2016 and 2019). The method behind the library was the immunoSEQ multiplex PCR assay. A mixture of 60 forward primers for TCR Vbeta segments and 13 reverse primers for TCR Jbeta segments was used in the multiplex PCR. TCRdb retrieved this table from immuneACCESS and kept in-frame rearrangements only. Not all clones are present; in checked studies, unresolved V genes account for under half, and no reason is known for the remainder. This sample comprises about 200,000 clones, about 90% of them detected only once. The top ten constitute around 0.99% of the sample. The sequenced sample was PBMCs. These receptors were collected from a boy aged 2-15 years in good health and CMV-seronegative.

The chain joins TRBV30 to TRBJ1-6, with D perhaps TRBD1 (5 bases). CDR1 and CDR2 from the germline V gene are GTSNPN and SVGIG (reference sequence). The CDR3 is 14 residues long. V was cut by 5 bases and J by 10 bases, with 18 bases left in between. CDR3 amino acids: CAWDALGGSSPLHF. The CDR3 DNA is TGTGCCTGGGATGCTTTGGGGGGAAGCTCACCCCTCCACTTT.

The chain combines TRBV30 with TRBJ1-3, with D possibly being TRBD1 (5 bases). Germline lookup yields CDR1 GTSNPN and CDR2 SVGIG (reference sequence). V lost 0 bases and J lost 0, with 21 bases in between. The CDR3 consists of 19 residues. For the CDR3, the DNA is TGTGCCTGGAGTGTAAGGAGGGACCAGGGCCGTAGCTCTGGAAACACCATATATTTT. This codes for CAWSVRRDQGRSSGNTIYF.

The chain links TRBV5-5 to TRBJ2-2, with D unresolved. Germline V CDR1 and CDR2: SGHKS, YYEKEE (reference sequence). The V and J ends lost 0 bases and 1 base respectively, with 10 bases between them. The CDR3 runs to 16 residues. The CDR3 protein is CASSLAGGVNTGELFF. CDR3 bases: TGTGCCAGCAGCTTGGCTGGCGGAGTGAACACCGGGGAGCTGTTTTTT.

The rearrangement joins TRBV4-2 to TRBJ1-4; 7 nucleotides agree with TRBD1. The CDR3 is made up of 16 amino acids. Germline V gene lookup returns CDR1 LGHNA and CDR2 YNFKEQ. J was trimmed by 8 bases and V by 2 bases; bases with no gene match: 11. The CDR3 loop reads CASSQTRQGLGEKLFF. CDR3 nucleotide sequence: TGTGCCAGCAGCCAAACCAGACAGGGCTTGGGGGAAAAACTGTTTTTT.

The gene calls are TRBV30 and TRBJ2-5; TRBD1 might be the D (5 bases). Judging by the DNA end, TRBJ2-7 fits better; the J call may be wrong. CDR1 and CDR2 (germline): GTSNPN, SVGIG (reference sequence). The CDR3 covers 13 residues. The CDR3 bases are TGTGCCTGGAGTGGACACAGGTCCTACGAGCAGTACTTC. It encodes CAWSGHRSYEQYF.

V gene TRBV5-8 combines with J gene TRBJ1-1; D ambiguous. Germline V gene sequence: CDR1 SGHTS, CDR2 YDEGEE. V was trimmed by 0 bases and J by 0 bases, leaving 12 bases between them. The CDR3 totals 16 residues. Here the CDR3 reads CASSLGPGNMNTEAFF. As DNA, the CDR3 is TGTGCCAGCAGCTTGGGGCCAGGCAACATGAACACTGAAGCTTTCTTT.

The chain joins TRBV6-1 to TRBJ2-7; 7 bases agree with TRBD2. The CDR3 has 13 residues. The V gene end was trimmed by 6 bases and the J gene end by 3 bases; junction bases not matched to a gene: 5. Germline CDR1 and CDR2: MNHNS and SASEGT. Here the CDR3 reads CASRGLSDYEQYF. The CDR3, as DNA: TGTGCCAGCAGGGGACTAAGCGACTACGAGCAGTACTTC.

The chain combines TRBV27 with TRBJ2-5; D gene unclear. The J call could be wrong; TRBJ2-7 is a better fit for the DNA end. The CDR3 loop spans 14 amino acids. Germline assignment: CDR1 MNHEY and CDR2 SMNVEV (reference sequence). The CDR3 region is CASSLRGSFYEQYF. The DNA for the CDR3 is TGTGCCAGCAGTTTACGAGGTTCCTTCTACGAGCAGTACTTC.

The CDR3 is CASSPGHNAEAFF. The CDR3, as DNA: TGTGCCAGCAGCCCCGGACATAACGCTGAAGCTTTCTTT. This chain links TRBV9 with TRBJ1-1; possible D gene TRBD1, 5 bases. V was clipped by 4 bases and J by 6 bases, with 13 bases between them. Germline V gene lookup returns CDR1 SGDLS and CDR2 YYNGEE. The CDR3 contains 13 residues.

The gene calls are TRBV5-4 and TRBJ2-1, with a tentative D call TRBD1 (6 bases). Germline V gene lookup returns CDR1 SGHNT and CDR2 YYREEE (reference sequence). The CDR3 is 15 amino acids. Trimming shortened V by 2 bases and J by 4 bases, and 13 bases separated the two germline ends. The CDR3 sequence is CASSFIRGTYNEQFF. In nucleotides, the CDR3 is TGTGCCAGCAGCTTCATCAGGGGAACATACAATGAGCAGTTCTTC.

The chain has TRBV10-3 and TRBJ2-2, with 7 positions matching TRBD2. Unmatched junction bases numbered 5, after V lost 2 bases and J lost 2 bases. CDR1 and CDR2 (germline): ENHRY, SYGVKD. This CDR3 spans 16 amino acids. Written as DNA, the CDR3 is TGTGCCATCAGTGAGCCAGCGGGACTTAACACCGGGGAGCTGTTTTTT. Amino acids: CAISEPAGLNTGELFF.

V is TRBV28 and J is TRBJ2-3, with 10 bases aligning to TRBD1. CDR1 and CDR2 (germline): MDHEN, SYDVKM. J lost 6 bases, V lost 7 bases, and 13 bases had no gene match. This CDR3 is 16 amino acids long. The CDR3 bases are TGTGCCAGCACCCCCCCCGGGACAGGGGTTGTTGATACGCAGTATTTT. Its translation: CASTPPGTGVVDTQYF.

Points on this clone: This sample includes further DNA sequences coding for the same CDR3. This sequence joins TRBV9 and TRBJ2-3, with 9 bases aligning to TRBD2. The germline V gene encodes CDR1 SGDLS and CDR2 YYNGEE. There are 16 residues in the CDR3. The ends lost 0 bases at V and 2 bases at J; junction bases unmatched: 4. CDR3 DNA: TGTGCCAGCAGCGTAGGGCCTAGCGGGGACACAGATACGCAGTATTTT. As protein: CASSVGPSGDTDTQYF.

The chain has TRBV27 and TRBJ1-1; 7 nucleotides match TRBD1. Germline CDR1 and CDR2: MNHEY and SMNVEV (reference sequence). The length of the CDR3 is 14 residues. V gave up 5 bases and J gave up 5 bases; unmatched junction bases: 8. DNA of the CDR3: TGTGCCAGCAGTCCCCAGGGGGGTAGGACTGAAGCTTTCTTT. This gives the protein CASSPQGGRTEAFF.

DNA of the CDR3: TGTGCCAGCAGCCTCTCGACTCCTAGCTCCTACAATGAGCAGTTCTTC. Protein: CASSLSTPSSYNEQFF. V gene TRBV5-6 combines with J gene TRBJ2-1; D unresolved. The CDR3 runs 16 residues. V was shortened by 4 bases and J by 0 bases, with 14 bases between the two germline ends. Germline CDR1 SGHDT, CDR2 YYEEEE.

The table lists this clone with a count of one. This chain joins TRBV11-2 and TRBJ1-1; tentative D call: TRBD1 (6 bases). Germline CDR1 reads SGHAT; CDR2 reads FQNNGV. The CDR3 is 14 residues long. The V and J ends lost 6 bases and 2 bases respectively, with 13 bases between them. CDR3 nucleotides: TGTGCCAGCAGGGGGGCAGGGGAAAACACTGAAGCTTTCTTT. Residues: CASRGAGENTEAFF. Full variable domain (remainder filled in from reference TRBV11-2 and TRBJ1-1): EAGVAQSPRYKIIEKRQSVAFWCNPISGHATLYWYQQILGQGPKLLIQFQNNGVVDDSQLPKDRFSAERLKGVDSTLKIQPAKLEDSAVYLCASRGAGENTEAFFGQGTRLTVV.

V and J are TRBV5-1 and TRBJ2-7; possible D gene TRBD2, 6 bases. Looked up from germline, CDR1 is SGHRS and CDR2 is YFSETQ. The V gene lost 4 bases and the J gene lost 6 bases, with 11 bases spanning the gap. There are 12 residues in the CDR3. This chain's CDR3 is CASSHQGGEQYF. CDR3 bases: TGCGCCAGCAGCCATCAGGGAGGCGAGCAGTACTTC.

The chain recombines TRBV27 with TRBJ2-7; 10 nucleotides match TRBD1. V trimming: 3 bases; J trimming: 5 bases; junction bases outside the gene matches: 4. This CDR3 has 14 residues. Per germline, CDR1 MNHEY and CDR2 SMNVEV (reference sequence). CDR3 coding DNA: TGTGCCAGCAGTTTCCCGGGACAGGGGAACGAGCAGTACTTC. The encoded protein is CASSFPGQGNEQYF.

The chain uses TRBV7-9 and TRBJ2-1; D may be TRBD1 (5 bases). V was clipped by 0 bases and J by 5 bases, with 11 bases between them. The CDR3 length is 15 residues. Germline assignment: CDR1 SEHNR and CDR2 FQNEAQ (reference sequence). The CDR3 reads CASSLAGRIDNEQFF. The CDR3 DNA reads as TGTGCCAGCAGCTTAGCGGGGCGGATTGACAATGAGCAGTTCTTC.

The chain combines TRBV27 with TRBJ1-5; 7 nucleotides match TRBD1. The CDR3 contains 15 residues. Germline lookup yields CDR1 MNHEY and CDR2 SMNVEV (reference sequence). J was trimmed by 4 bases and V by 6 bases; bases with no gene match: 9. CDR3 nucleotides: TGTGCCAGCAGCCGCTTTGGGACAGCGAATCAGCCCCAGCATTTT. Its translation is CASSRFGTANQPQHF.

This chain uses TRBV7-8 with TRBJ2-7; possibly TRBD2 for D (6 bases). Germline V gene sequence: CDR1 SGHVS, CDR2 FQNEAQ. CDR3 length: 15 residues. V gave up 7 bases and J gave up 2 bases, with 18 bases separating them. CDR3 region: CASIPDLAEAYEQYF. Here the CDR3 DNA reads TGTGCCAGCATCCCCGACTTAGCGGAGGCCTACGAGCAGTACTTC.

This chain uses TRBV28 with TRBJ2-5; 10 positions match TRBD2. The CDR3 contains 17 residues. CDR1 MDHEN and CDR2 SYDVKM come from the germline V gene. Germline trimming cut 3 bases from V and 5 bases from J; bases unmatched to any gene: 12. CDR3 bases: TGTGCCAGCAGTTTTCGCTCGGCTAGCGGGAGATCGGAGACCCAGTACTTC. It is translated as CASSFRSASGRSETQYF.

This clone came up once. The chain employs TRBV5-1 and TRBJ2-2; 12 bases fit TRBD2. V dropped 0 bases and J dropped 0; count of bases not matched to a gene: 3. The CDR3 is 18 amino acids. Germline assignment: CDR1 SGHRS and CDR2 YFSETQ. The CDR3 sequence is CASSLALAGGSNTGELFF. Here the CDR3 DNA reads TGCGCCAGCAGCTTGGCGCTAGCGGGAGGGTCGAACACCGGGGAGCTGTTTTTT.

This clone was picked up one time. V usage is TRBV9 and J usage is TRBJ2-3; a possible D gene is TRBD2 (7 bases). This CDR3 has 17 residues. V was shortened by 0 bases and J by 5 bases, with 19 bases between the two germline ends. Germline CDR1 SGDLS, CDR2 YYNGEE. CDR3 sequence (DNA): TGTGCCAGCAGCGTAGAGGGAAGCGGGAAGGGGGTAGATACGCAGTATTTT. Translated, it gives CASSVEGSGKGVDTQYF.

CDR3 residues: CASGLSNEQFF. DNA of the CDR3: TGTGCCAGCGGACTATCCAATGAGCAGTTCTTC. The chain is built from TRBV2 and TRBJ2-1, with D maybe TRBD2 (6 bases). CDR3 size: 11 residues. Germline lookup yields CDR1 SNHLY and CDR2 FYNNEI. V lost 8 bases and J lost 6, with 8 bases in between.

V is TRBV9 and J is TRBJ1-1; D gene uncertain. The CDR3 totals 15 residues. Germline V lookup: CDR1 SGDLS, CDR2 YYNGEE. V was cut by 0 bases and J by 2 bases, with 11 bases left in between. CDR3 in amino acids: CASSVGSATNTEAFF. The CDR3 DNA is TGTGCCAGCAGCGTAGGCAGTGCGACTAACACTGAAGCTTTCTTT.

CDR3 residues: CAVQGQQPQHF. CDR3 in DNA: TGTGCCGTACAGGGTCAACAGCCCCAGCATTTT. The chain carries TRBV28 and TRBJ1-5; D might be TRBD1 (6 bases). Germline V gives CDR1 MDHEN, CDR2 SYDVKM. Trimming removed 11 bases from V and 7 bases from J, with 12 bases in between. The CDR3 has 11 residues.